One sample yielded the 16 T cell receptor beta chains listed below, sequenced in a study of regulatory T cells in long-lasting Graves disease. Arm-PCR of CDR3 regions with iRepertoire HTBI primers generated TCR beta libraries. TCRdb reprocessed the multiplex PCR reads with MiXCR, giving one entry per CDR3 protein. The data contain about 620,000 distinct CDR3 sequences, about 16% of them seen just once; the ten biggest clones take up 15% to 20%. The time point was: newly diagnosed GD, antithyroid drugs for less than 3 months. From PBMCs, RNA was extracted and then used to make the TCR library. Separately, the same data were catalogued under a study of T cells in Graves' hyperthyroidism and ophthalmopathy.

Sequences were derived from peripheral blood mononuclear cells (PBMCs), sampled at new diagnosis, from a patient treated with antithyroid drugs. All receptors derive from a woman aged 25-40 years with Graves disease.

V is TRBV5-1 and J is TRBJ2-2; no clear D gene. The germline CDR1 and CDR2 sequences are SGHRS and YFSETQ. This CDR3 comprises 12 residues. The germline V and J ends were trimmed by 4 bases and 7 bases, with 8 bases remaining between them. CDR3 in amino acids: CASSVVGGELFF. The CDR3 DNA follows: TGCGCCAGCAGCGTGGTAGGCGGGGAGCTGTTTTTT.

There are many counts of this clonotype. The chain carries TRBV20-1 and TRBJ1-2, with D unclear. Trimming took off 7 bases at V and 8 bases at J, with 14 bases between the two ends. CDR1 and CDR2 from the germline V gene are DFQATT and SNEGSKA (reference sequence). The CDR3 contains 11 residues. The CDR3 sequence is CSVGSVGGYTF. The CDR3 DNA sequence: TGCAGTGTGGGGTCCGTTGGCGGCTACACCTTC.

This clonotype was detected a few times. The J gene is TRBJ1-2, the V gene TRBV7-2; 10 bases align to TRBD1. The ends lost 4 bases at V and 7 bases at J; junction bases unmatched: 9. Germline CDR1 reads SGHTA; CDR2 reads FQGNSA. CDR3 size: 15 residues. The CDR3 here is CASSWTGGFVGGYTF. The CDR3, as DNA: TGTGCCAGCAGCTGGACAGGGGGTTTCGTCGGTGGCTACACCTTC.

V is TRBV12-3 or TRBV12-4 and J is TRBJ1-4; 8 positions match TRBD1. This CDR3 has 14 residues. V was clipped by 9 bases and J by 6 bases; unmatched bases: 9. DNA for the CDR3: TGTGCCAGTTCCAGGGGGCGGTTGGATGAAAAACTGTTTTTT. Its protein product is CASSRGRLDEKLFF.

The V call is TRBV18, the J call TRBJ1-2; 8 bases fit TRBD1. This CDR3 is built from 13 residues. CDR1 and CDR2 (germline): KGHSH, LQKENI. With 5 bases clipped from V and 5 bases from J, the junction kept 4 bases outside the gene matches. The CDR3 DNA follows: TGTGCCAGCTCAACGGACAGGGTGTATGGCTACACCTTC. Its translation is CASSTDRVYGYTF.

This clonotype was recorded at least ten times. Mismatch with germline at one junction end may stem from a read error. This rearrangement joins TRBV5-1 to TRBJ2-1, with a tentative D call TRBD1 (6 bases). Germline assignment: CDR1 SGHRS and CDR2 YFSETQ. The CDR3 has 14 amino acids. CDR3: CASSLDSSYNEQFF. CDR3 in DNA: TGTGCCAGCAGCTTGGACAGCTCCTACAATGAGCAGTTCTTC.

This clonotype was recorded at least ten times. This chain connects TRBV28 to TRBJ1-1, with 8 bases lining up with TRBD1. The germline V gene has CDR1 MDHEN and CDR2 SYDVKM. The CDR3 runs 15 residues. The trim removed 5 bases at V and 4 bases at J, leaving 9 bases unmatched. The CDR3 loop is CASSGPDRVATEAFF. CDR3 DNA: TGTGCCAGCAGTGGCCCGGACAGGGTGGCCACTGAAGCTTTCTTT. The complete variable domain, with remaining parts taken from reference TRBV28 and TRBJ1-1, reads DVKVTQSSRYLVKRTGEKVFLECVQDMDHENMFWYRQDPGLGLRLIYFSYDVKMKEKGDIPEGYSVSREKKERFSLILESASTNQTSMYLCASSGPDRVATEAFFGQGTRLTVV.

The J gene is TRBJ2-5, the V gene TRBV27, with D uncertain. This CDR3 contains 13 residues. CDR1 is MNHEY, CDR2 SMNVEV, per germline (reference sequence). V dropped 4 bases and J dropped 7 bases, with 13 bases sitting between them. DNA for the CDR3: TGTGCCAGCAGTTACGAGCGAGCAGGGACCCAGTACTTC. It yields the protein CASSYERAGTQYF.

This clonotype has a handful of counts. The chain is built from TRBV19 and TRBJ1-5, with 7 bases aligning to TRBD1. Germline V lookup: CDR1 LNHDA, CDR2 SQIVND (reference sequence). CDR3 size: 15 residues. The junction had 7 bases not matched to a gene; V was cut back by 4 bases and J by 4 bases. The CDR3 sequence: CASSKTGEANQPQHF. CDR3 bases: TGTGCCAGTAGTAAAACAGGGGAGGCGAATCAGCCCCAGCATTTT.

A note on this clonotype: This could be a read error, since a much larger clone is one nucleotide away. The chain couples TRBV28 to TRBJ1-1, with a possible D match to TRBD1 (5 bases). The germline gives CDR1 MDHEN, CDR2 SYDVKM. Trimming removed 6 bases at V and 4 bases at J, with 9 bases between. The CDR3 spans 12 residues. This CDR3 is CASSEGVTEAFF. The CDR3 region has the DNA TGTGCCAGCAGCGAAGGGGTCACTGAAGCTTTCTTT.

The V call is TRBV24-1, the J call TRBJ2-7; D call uncertain. Germline V gene lookup returns CDR1 KGHDR and CDR2 SFDVKD. V was pared by 4 bases and J by 5 bases, with 8 bases between. The CDR3 is made up of 12 amino acids. The CDR3 nucleotides are TGTGCCACCAGTGACCTAGGGCACGAGCAGTACTTC. Encoded protein: CATSDLGHEQYF.

This clonotype was observed a few times. The V and J genes are TRBV18 and TRBJ2-3; D remains ambiguous. Germline V gives CDR1 KGHSH, CDR2 LQKENI. This CDR3 comprises 16 residues. Deletions cut 3 bases from V and 2 bases from J, with 15 bases between. CDR3 sequence reads: CASSPPFPVSTDTQYF. The CDR3 nucleotides are TGTGCCAGCTCACCCCCTTTTCCAGTCTCCACAGATACGCAGTATTTT.

V gene TRBV11-2 combines with J gene TRBJ2-2; 13 bases map to TRBD2. CDR3 length equals 18 residues. Trimming cost V 2 bases and J 1 base; bases outside gene matches: 4. CDR1 and CDR2 from the germline V gene are SGHAT and FQNNGV. CDR3 nucleotide sequence: TGTGCCAGCAGCTTATTGAGACTAGCGGGAGGGAACACCGGGGAGCTGTTTTTT. This codes for CASSLLRLAGGNTGELFF.

This clonotype has a count of ten or more. J is TRBJ2-1 and V is TRBV6-9; D is possibly TRBD2 (6 bases). The CDR3 contains 14 residues. Deletions cut 3 bases from V and 6 bases from J, with 12 bases between. The V gene's germline CDR1 is MNHGY and CDR2 SVAAGI. CDR3 residues: CASSYAGLVNEQFF. The CDR3 region has the DNA TGTGCCAGCAGTTACGCGGGATTGGTCAATGAGCAGTTCTTC.

V is TRBV6-1 and J is TRBJ1-2; 10 nucleotides align to TRBD1. The germline gives CDR1 MNHNS, CDR2 SASEGT. V was pared by 5 bases and J by 4 bases, with 16 bases of the junction left unmatched. The CDR3 consists of 18 residues. CDR3 in amino acids: CASSRTGQGGVVSYGYTF. The CDR3 DNA is TGTGCCAGCAGTCGCACCGGACAGGGGGGAGTGGTTTCCTATGGCTACACCTTC.

This clonotype was observed a few times. The V call is TRBV24-1, the J call TRBJ2-3, with D possibly matching TRBD1 (6 bases). The CDR3 extends over 16 amino acids. Trimming took off 5 bases at V and 4 bases at J, with 18 bases between the two ends. Per germline, CDR1 KGHDR and CDR2 SFDVKD. The CDR3 loop is CATSAASASGADTQYF. The CDR3, as DNA: TGTGCCACCAGTGCCGCTTCGGCCTCAGGGGCAGATACGCAGTATTTT.